The present T cell receptor beta chain was sequenced within a study of blood T cell repertoires in COVID-19 (dated by TCRdb to between 2020 and 2021). In the study overall: Samples covering the acute and convalescent phases of COVID-19 were provided by collaborators in the United States, Italy and Spain. Samples came from the ongoing ImmuneRACE study (first 160 participants) plus 1,254 subjects from 6 global collaborators. Where HLA class I and class II types were available, the types were taken from metadata supplied by the sample provider, not from assay-based typing. The repertoires were made available in a free public database intended to serve as a resource for research on the immune response to SARS-CoV-2. A de-identified subject ID, COVID-19 status, age in years and sex were almost always included in the sample metadata. Subjects who had been exposed to COVID-19, were actively infected with it, or had recovered from it provided the deeply sampled blood TCRbeta repertoires that made up the dataset. The material from the prospective study consisted of cDNA or gDNA derived from T cells, B-cell-depleted T cells, or PBMCs. Paper-wide results and their limitations: Clinical and demographic metadata were provided uncurated, with the amount varying by source and participant.

Each collaborating institution followed its own protocols to collect whole blood in K2EDTA tubes. For TCRbeta analysis, collaborator samples were shipped as frozen whole blood, as isolated PBMCs, or as DNA extracted from either sample type. TCRbeta CDR3 regions were amplified from genomic DNA using the immunoSEQ Assay, a bias-controlled multiplex PCR. The study's own analysis went as follows. Nucleated cell counts per sample were estimated from amplification of reference gene primers within the assay. To quantify the absolute abundance of each unique TCRbeta CDR3 rearrangement, sequence reads were collapsed and filtered. Productive Simpson clonality was computed per sample as the square root of Simpson's diversity index over productive rearrangements. The source is immuneACCESS, and TCRdb retained only in-frame sequences with V and J called. Part of the clones is not carried over; for the studies checked, unresolved V genes explain less than half of this, and the remainder is unexplained. The V and J calls and clone size were taken over from that table, and D and trimming were inferred from the DNA. The sample table holds more than 85,000 clones, of which more than 65% were seen once. 7.9% of the sample comes from the top ten.

A word on this clone: Its cognate antigen has yet to be identified. No much larger clone is present one base from it, and per-base qualities are unavailable.

Counted from cysteine to phenylalanine, this CDR3 has 15 amino acids. CDR3 DNA only is kept here, 45 bases in frame from base 1. CDR1 and CDR2 (LNHDA, SQIVND) derive from the germline V gene (reference sequence). V loses 5 bases, J loses 8 bases, and the germline ends lie 18 bases apart. The sequenced material came from peripheral blood. The TCR comes from a woman of 80 years or more with active or convalescent COVID-19. This sequence uses TRBV19 and TRBJ1-4; matching of 5 bases hints at TRBD1 as the D gene. The CDR3 region reads CASSSSGMGYEKLFF. The DNA is as follows: TGTGCCAGTAGTTCCTCAGGGATGGGATACGAAAAACTGTTTTTT.